This T cell receptor (beta chain) was recorded in a study of blood T cell repertoires in COVID-19. Background on the study: Acute-phase and convalescent COVID-19 samples originated in the United States, Italy and Spain. Sources were T cells, B-cell-depleted T cells, or PBMCs; the material itself was cDNA or gDNA.

Authors' analysis steps: Reference gene primer amplification in the assay estimated nucleated cell counts. Profiled with immunoSEQ multiplex PCR; TCRdb holds only in-frame clones, not every one. V and J calls and clone size come straight from that table; D and trimming were deduced from the DNA. The table lists approximately 340,000 clones, 80% to 90% of them singletons, with roughly a tenth in the top ten. The germline V gene encodes CDR1 SGHRS and CDR2 YFSETQ. The CDR3 runs to 17 residues. V lost 1 base and J lost 4; bases outside the gene matches: 10. This clonotype originated in a man aged 25 to 45 with COVID-19, enrolled during active disease. This sequence joins TRBV5-1 and TRBJ1-2, with TRBD1 identical over 10 bases. Sample: peripheral blood. The CDR3 protein is CASSLTFRDRGIYGYTF. As DNA, the CDR3 is TGCGCCAGCAGCTTGACGTTCCGGGACAGGGGAATCTATGGCTACACCTTC.